The 23 T cell receptor beta chains below come from one sample, sequenced in a study of cytomegalovirus exposure and HLA in healthy donors. Vbeta (60) and Jbeta (13) primers were used in the PCR. The assay was immunoSEQ multiplex PCR, and TCRdb's table has in-frame clones only and misses some. The sample holds 100,000 to 150,000 clones. The sample comprised PBMCs. Receptor source: a woman aged 40 to 49 in good health and CMV-seropositive.

The chain joins TRBV7-9 to TRBJ2-7; TRBD2 aligns across 8 bases. The CDR3 consists of 15 residues. CDR1 and CDR2 (germline): SEHNR, FQNEAQ (reference sequence). J lost 1 base, V lost 4 bases, and 6 bases had no gene match. In DNA, the CDR3 is TGTGCCAGCAGCTATTCCGGGGGGGCGTCCTACGAGCAGTACTTC. It translates to CASSYSGGASYEQYF.

The chain carries TRBV4-1 and TRBJ2-7; 7 bases map to TRBD1. After removal of 0 bases from V and 1 base from J, the junction contained 3 bases not matched to a gene. CDR3 length equals 15 residues. Germline CDR1 is MGHRA and CDR2 is YSYEKL. The chain's CDR3 is CASSQDLRGSYEQYF. CDR3 in DNA: TGCGCCAGCAGCCAAGATCTCAGGGGGTCCTACGAGCAGTACTTC.

The chain uses TRBV29-1 and TRBJ1-2, with 8 bases that match TRBD1. V shed 7 bases, J shed 3 bases, and the junction held 7 bases outside the gene matches. Looked up from germline, CDR1 is SQVTM and CDR2 is ANQGSEA. This CDR3 has 13 amino acids. CDR3 in DNA: TGCAGCGCCTCGGACAGGGCGGACTATGGCTACACCTTC. It yields the protein CSASDRADYGYTF.

The chain combines TRBV7-9 with TRBJ2-1; 14 bases align to TRBD2. This CDR3 spans 17 amino acids. Germline V gene lookup returns CDR1 SEHNR and CDR2 FQNEAQ (reference sequence). Germline trimming cut 2 bases from V and 10 bases from J; bases unmatched to any gene: 10. CDR3 sequence: CASSLPSTSGRAREQFF. The CDR3 region has the DNA TGTGCCAGCAGCTTACCTTCGACTAGCGGGAGGGCCAGAGAGCAGTTCTTC.

The CDR3 here is CASSLYQGMGSPLHF. For the CDR3, the DNA is TGTGCCAGCAGCTTGTATCAGGGGATGGGTTCACCCCTCCACTTT. This chain connects TRBV5-4 to TRBJ1-6, with D possibly being TRBD1 (6 bases). Trimming cost V 1 base and J 9 bases, with 14 bases left between them. The CDR3 contains 15 residues. Germline V gives CDR1 SGHNT, CDR2 YYREEE (reference sequence). Based on the CDR3 plus reference TRBV5-4 and TRBJ1-6, the full variable domain is ETGVTQSPTHLIKTRGQQVTLRCSSQSGHNTVSWYQQALGQGPQFIFQYYREEENGRGNFPPRFSGLQFPNYSSELNVNALELDDSALYLCASSLYQGMGSPLHFGNGTRLTVT.

This chain links TRBV5-1 with TRBJ2-1; 7 positions agree with TRBD1. The J segment lost 6 bases and the V segment lost 3 bases, leaving 6 bases of the junction unmatched. The germline CDR1 and CDR2 sequences are SGHRS and YFSETQ. The CDR3 runs 14 residues. CDR3 region: CASSSPAGGNEQFF. DNA of the CDR3: TGCGCCAGCAGCTCCCCGGCAGGGGGCAATGAGCAGTTCTTC.

The chain is built from TRBV30 and TRBJ1-2, with 7 bases lining up with TRBD1. The CDR3 is 17 amino acids. V was pared by 1 base and J by 4 bases, with 15 bases of the junction left unmatched. Germline V lookup: CDR1 GTSNPN, CDR2 SVGIG (reference sequence). CDR3 protein: CAWSAQGGYRKGYGYTF. DNA for the CDR3: TGTGCCTGGAGTGCGCAAGGGGGCTATCGGAAAGGCTATGGCTACACCTTC.

The chain carries TRBV11-1 and TRBJ2-1; 8 positions match TRBD2. This CDR3 has 15 residues. After removal of 2 bases from V and 7 bases from J, the junction contained 7 bases not matched to a gene. Germline V gene sequence: CDR1 SGHAT, CDR2 FQDESV (reference sequence). The DNA for the CDR3 is TGTGCCAGCAGCTTACTGGCGGGAGGCAGAAATGAGCAGTTCTTC. It is translated as CASSLLAGGRNEQFF.

The chain joins TRBV10-3 to TRBJ2-1, with 9 bases fitting TRBD1. CDR3 length: 13 amino acids. With V trimmed by 7 bases and J by 6 bases, 4 bases remained unmatched. Germline CDR1 reads ENHRY; CDR2 reads SYGVKD. Here the CDR3 DNA reads TGTGCCATCACCGCGACAGGGGGCAATGAGCAGTTCTTC. Its protein is CAITATGGNEQFF.

The chain links TRBV4-2 to TRBJ1-2; TRBD1 matches 9 bases. The V segment lost 3 bases and the J segment 4 bases; nucleotides outside the gene matches: 12. This CDR3 is built from 17 residues. Germline CDR1 LGHNA, CDR2 YNFKEQ. DNA of the CDR3: TGTGCCAGCAGCCACGATCTCCGGGACAGGGACCCCTATGGCTACACCTTC. Translating it yields CASSHDLRDRDPYGYTF.

The CDR3 is CASSKPTGDEQYF. CDR3 in DNA: TGCGCCAGCAGCAAACCGACAGGGGACGAGCAGTACTTC. This sequence joins TRBV5-1 and TRBJ2-7, with 8 bases aligning to TRBD1. The J segment lost 5 bases and the V segment lost 4 bases, leaving 5 bases of the junction unmatched. This CDR3 spans 13 amino acids. CDR1 is SGHRS, CDR2 YFSETQ, per germline.

The rearrangement joins TRBV9 to TRBJ1-2; 8 bases line up with TRBD1. CDR3 size: 15 residues. The V gene end was trimmed by 2 bases and the J gene end by 0 bases; junction bases not matched to a gene: 3. The V gene's germline CDR1 is SGDLS and CDR2 YYNGEE. The CDR3 DNA follows: TGTGCCAGCAGCGTGTGGACAGGGTCTAACTATGGCTACACCTTC. Protein product: CASSVWTGSNYGYTF.

The CDR3 sequence: CASSFGAPQENYGYTF. For the CDR3, the DNA is TGTGCCAGCAGCTTTGGGGCCCCTCAAGAGAACTATGGCTACACCTTC. The rearrangement uses TRBV7-9 and TRBJ1-2, with D possibly being TRBD1 (5 bases). This CDR3 is built from 16 residues. V was cut by 3 bases and J by 2 bases, with 16 bases left in between. Looked up from germline, CDR1 is SEHNR and CDR2 is FQNEAQ (reference sequence).

The J gene is TRBJ2-6, the V gene TRBV4-3; 8 bases match TRBD1. J lost 1 base, V lost 0 bases, and 8 bases had no gene match. CDR1 and CDR2 (germline): LGHNA, YSLEER. The length of the CDR3 is 19 residues. The CDR3 nucleotides are TGCGCCAGCAGCCAAGATGGGCACAGGGGGTTTTCTGGGGCCAACGTCCTGACTTTC. As protein: CASSQDGHRGFSGANVLTF.

This sequence joins TRBV10-3 and TRBJ1-5, with TRBD1 matching 7 bases. Per germline, CDR1 ENHRY and CDR2 SYGVKD. The CDR3 runs 16 residues. The trim removed 4 bases at V and 4 bases at J, leaving 10 bases unmatched. CDR3 bases: TGTGCCATCAGTGGGGAGACAGGGCGTGGGAATCAGCCCCAGCATTTT. Its translation: CAISGETGRGNQPQHF.

The chain uses TRBV6-5 and TRBJ2-5, with TRBD2 identical over 7 bases. J lost 5 bases, V lost 6 bases, and 12 bases had no gene match. CDR3 size: 15 residues. Looked up from germline, CDR1 is MNHEY and CDR2 is SVGAGI. CDR3 amino acids: CASSPGVRGGETQYF. CDR3 bases: TGTGCCAGCAGCCCCGGGGTCCGGGGAGGGGAGACCCAGTACTTC.

The genes are TRBV27 and TRBJ2-7, with 7 positions matching TRBD1. In germline, CDR1 is MNHEY, CDR2 SMNVEV (reference sequence). The CDR3 is 13 amino acids. Trimming took 6 bases from V and 5 from J; bases not matched to a gene: 7. The CDR3 here is CASRRDRLDEQYF. In DNA form, the CDR3 reads TGTGCCAGCAGACGGGACAGATTAGACGAGCAGTACTTC.

This chain joins TRBV10-3 and TRBJ2-6, with D hard to call. The CDR3 has 14 residues. CDR1 is ENHRY and CDR2 is SYGVKD in the germline V gene. The ends were cut back, 6 bases at V and 4 bases at J, with 10 bases in the middle. CDR3 nucleotides: TGTGCCATCAGATCACCGACAGGGGCCAACGTCCTGACTTTC. Translating it yields CAIRSPTGANVLTF.

The J gene is TRBJ2-2, the V gene TRBV13, with 12 bases that match TRBD1. Looked up from germline, CDR1 is PRHDT and CDR2 is FYEKMQ (reference sequence). This CDR3 is built from 17 residues. The trim removed 7 bases at V and 4 bases at J, leaving 10 bases unmatched. As DNA, the CDR3 is TGTGCCAGCAATAGCCGGGACAGGGGGCGTCGCACCGGGGAGCTGTTTTTT. It translates to CASNSRDRGRRTGELFF.

V usage is TRBV27 and J usage is TRBJ2-7; TRBD1 aligns across 11 bases. V trimming: 7 bases; J trimming: 7 bases; junction bases outside the gene matches: 6. Germline V gene sequence: CDR1 MNHEY, CDR2 SMNVEV (reference sequence). CDR3 length: 13 amino acids. CDR3 loop: CASNGQGALEQYF. The DNA of the CDR3 is TGTGCCAGCAACGGACAGGGGGCCTTGGAGCAGTACTTC.

This chain links TRBV19 with TRBJ1-5, with a tentative D call TRBD1 (5 bases). CDR1 is LNHDA, CDR2 SQIVND, per germline (reference sequence). The length of the CDR3 is 17 residues. Trimming removed 6 bases from V and 0 bases from J, with 18 bases in between. For the CDR3, the DNA is TGTGCCAGTAGCGCCCTTCCGACAGCCCTTAGCAATCAGCCCCAGCATTTT. This translates into CASSALPTALSNQPQHF.

The gene calls are TRBV5-1 and TRBJ2-4, with 7 positions matching TRBD1. The germline V gene encodes CDR1 SGHRS and CDR2 YFSETQ. The V segment lost 1 base and the J segment 0 bases; nucleotides outside the gene matches: 19. The CDR3 is 21 amino acids. CDR3 coding DNA: TGCGCCAGCAGCTTGTTGGGTCGGGACAGCCTACCGCGCCTAGCCAAAAACATTCAGTACTTC. Its translation is CASSLLGRDSLPRLAKNIQYF.

The chain is built from TRBV19 and TRBJ1-5, with 9 bases lining up with TRBD1. J was trimmed by 5 bases and V by 3 bases; bases with no gene match: 5. Germline CDR1 and CDR2: LNHDA and SQIVND (reference sequence). The CDR3 totals 15 residues. CDR3 residues: CASSIQTGGDQPQHF. CDR3 coding DNA: TGTGCCAGTAGTATCCAGACAGGGGGGGATCAGCCCCAGCATTTT.